The rows below give T cell receptor beta chains drawn from one sample of a study of cytomegalovirus exposure and HLA in healthy donors. Here immunoSEQ multiplex PCR was the method, and the copy in TCRdb shows in-frame clones only, minus some. The sample records some 140,000 clones, approximately 85% being singletons. Material: PBMCs. The receptor source for this set is a woman in her 30s in good health and CMV-seropositive. Each CDR3 is given with its conserved first and last residue. Each record gives: clone size, D gene, J gene, V gene, CDR3 protein, CDR3 DNA. A D gene is named only where the DNA matches it firmly. The size entry is marked missing in some rows and otherwise reads once, few, many or a size class.

NA,NA,TRBJ1-2,TRBV28,CASHSYNYGYTF,TGTGCCAGCCACTCCTATAACTATGGCTACACCTTC
NA,NA,TRBJ2-3,TRBV6-5,CASSYSSGDTQYF,TGTGCCAGCAGTTACTCGTCGGGGGATACGCAGTATTTT
NA,TRBD1,TRBJ1-2,TRBV19,CASTVWDSDYGYTF,TGTGCCAGTACAGTGTGGGACAGTGATTATGGCTACACCTTC
NA,NA,TRBJ2-7,TRBV13,CASSSGVEQYF,TGTGCCAGCAGCTCCGGGGTCGAGCAGTACTTC
few,NA,TRBJ2-7,TRBV11-1,CASSADSDSYEQYF,TGTGCCAGCAGCGCGGACAGTGACTCCTACGAGCAGTACTTC
NA,TRBD1,TRBJ2-7,TRBV9,CASSDSRTGGTYEQYF,TGTGCCAGCAGCGACTCAAGGACAGGGGGCACCTACGAGCAGTACTTC
NA,TRBD2,TRBJ2-2,TRBV18,CASSRLAGGPDTGELFF,TGTGCCAGCTCGCGACTAGCGGGAGGGCCAGACACCGGGGAGCTGTTTTTT
NA,TRBD1,TRBJ2-7,TRBV28,CASSFGQGGEYF,TGTGCCAGCAGTTTTGGACAGGGAGGAGAGTACTTC
NA,NA,TRBJ1-1,TRBV18,CASSPQDSNTEAFF,TGTGCCAGCTCACCACAGGATAGCAACACTGAAGCTTTCTTT
few,TRBD1,TRBJ2-7,TRBV6-6,CASSDRGLEQYF,TGTGCCAGCAGTGACAGGGGGCTGGAGCAGTACTTC
NA,NA,TRBJ2-7,TRBV28,CASMRAGGDEQYF,TGTGCCAGCATGAGGGCAGGCGGGGACGAGCAGTACTTC
once,NA,TRBJ1-2,TRBV7-9,CASSLMSPGYGYTF,TGTGCCAGCAGCTTAATGAGCCCAGGATATGGCTACACCTTC
once,NA,TRBJ1-5,TRBV2,CASSELAPTTGWDQPQHF,TGTGCCAGCAGTGAACTGGCGCCAACCACAGGGTGGGATCAGCCCCAGCATTTT
NA,NA,TRBJ2-7,TRBV4-2,CASSQDLRVSYEQYF,TGTGCCAGCAGCCAAGATCTGCGGGTCTCCTACGAGCAGTACTTC
NA,NA,TRBJ2-1,TRBV5-1,CASSYGTSSYNEQFF,TGCGCCAGCAGCTACGGGACAAGCTCCTACAATGAGCAGTTCTTC